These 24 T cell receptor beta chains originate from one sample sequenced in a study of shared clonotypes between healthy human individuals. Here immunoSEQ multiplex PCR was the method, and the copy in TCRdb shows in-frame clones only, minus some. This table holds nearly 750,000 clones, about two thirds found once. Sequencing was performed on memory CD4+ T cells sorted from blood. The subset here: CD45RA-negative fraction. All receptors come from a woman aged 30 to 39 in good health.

CDR3 loop: CASSLYAGLSTDTQYF. The CDR3 DNA sequence: TGTGCCAGCAGTTTATATGCGGGACTGAGCACAGATACGCAGTATTTT. V and J are TRBV28 and TRBJ2-3; weak D call: TRBD2 (6 bases). Per germline, CDR1 MDHEN and CDR2 SYDVKM. CDR3 length: 16 amino acids. V was pared by 1 base and J by 0 bases, with 11 bases between.

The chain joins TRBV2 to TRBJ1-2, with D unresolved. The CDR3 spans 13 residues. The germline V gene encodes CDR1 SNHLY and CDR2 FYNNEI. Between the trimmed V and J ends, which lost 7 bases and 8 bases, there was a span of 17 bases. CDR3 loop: CASNKQPTEGYTF. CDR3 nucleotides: TGTGCCAGCAATAAACAGCCGACGGAGGGCTACACCTTC. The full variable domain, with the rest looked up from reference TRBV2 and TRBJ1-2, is EPEVTQTPSHQVTQMGQEVILRCVPISNHLYFYWYRQILGQKVEFLVSFYNNEISEKSEIFDDQFSVERPDGSNFTLKIRSTKLEDSAMYFCASNKQPTEGYTFGSGTRLTVV.

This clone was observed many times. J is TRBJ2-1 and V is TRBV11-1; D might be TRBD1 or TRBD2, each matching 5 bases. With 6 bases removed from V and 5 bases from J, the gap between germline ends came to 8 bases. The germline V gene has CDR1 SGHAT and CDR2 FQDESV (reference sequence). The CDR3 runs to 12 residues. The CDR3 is CASSRDHNEQFF. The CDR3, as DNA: TGTGCCAGCAGTCGGGACCACAATGAGCAGTTCTTC.

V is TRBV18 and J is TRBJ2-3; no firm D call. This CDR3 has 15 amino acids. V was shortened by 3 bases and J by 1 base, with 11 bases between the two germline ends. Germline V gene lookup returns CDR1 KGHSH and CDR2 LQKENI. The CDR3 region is CASSPALSGTDTQYF. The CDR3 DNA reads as TGTGCCAGCTCACCCGCCCTTTCGGGCACAGATACGCAGTATTTT.

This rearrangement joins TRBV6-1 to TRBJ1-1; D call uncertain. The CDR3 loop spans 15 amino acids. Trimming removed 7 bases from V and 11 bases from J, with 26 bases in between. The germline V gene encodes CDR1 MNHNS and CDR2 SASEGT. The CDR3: CASNKIPQAPKDAFF. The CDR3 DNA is TGTGCCAGCAATAAAATCCCCCAGGCTCCAAAGGACGCTTTCTTT.

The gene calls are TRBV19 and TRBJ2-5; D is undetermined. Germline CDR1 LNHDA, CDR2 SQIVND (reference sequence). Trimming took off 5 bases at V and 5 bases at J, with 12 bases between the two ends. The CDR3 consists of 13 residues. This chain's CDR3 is CASSRQVLETQYF. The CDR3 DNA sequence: TGTGCCAGTAGTCGTCAGGTGTTGGAGACCCAGTACTTC.

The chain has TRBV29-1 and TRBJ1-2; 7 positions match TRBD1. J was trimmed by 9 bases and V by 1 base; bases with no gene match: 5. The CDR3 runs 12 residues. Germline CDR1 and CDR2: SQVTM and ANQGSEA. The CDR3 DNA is TGCAGCGTTGAAGTGACAGGGCGCAGCTACACCTTC. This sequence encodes CSVEVTGRSYTF.

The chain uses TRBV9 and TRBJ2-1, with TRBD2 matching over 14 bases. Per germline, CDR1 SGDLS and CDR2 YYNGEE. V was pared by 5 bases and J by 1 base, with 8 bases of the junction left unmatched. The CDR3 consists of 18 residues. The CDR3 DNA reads TGTGCCAGCAGGCCCGGGACTAGCGGGAGTTATTCCTACAATGAGCAGTTCTTC. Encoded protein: CASRPGTSGSYSYNEQFF.

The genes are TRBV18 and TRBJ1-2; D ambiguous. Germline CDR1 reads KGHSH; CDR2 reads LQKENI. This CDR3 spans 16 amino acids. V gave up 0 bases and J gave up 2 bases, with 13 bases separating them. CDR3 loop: CASSPPNSQVNYGYTF. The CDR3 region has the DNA TGTGCCAGCTCACCACCCAATAGTCAGGTGAACTATGGCTACACCTTC.

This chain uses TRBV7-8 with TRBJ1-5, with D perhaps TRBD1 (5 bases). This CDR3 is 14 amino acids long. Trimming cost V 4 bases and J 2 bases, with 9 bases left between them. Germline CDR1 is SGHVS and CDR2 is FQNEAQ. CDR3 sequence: CASSSSTGNQPQHF. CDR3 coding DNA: TGTGCCAGCAGCTCATCGACAGGCAATCAGCCCCAGCATTTT.

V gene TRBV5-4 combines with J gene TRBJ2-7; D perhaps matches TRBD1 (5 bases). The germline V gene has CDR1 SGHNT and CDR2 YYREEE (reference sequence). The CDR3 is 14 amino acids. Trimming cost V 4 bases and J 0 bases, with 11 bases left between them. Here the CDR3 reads CASSNQGSSYEQYF. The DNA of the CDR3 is TGTGCCAGCAGCAACCAGGGCAGCTCCTACGAGCAGTACTTC.

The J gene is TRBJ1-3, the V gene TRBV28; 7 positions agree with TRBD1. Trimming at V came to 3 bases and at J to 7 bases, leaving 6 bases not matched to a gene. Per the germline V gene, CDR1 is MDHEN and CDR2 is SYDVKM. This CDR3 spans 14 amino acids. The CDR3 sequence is CASSFSTGTNTIYF. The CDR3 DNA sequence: TGTGCCAGCAGTTTCTCGACAGGGACCAACACCATATATTTT.

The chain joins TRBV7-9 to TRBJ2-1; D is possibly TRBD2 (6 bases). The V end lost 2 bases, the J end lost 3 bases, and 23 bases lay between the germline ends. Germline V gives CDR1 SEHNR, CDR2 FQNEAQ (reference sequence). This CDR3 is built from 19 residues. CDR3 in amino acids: CASSLNRLGMRAYYNEQFF. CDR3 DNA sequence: TGTGCCAGCAGCTTAAACCGACTAGGGATGAGGGCCTACTACAATGAGCAGTTCTTC.

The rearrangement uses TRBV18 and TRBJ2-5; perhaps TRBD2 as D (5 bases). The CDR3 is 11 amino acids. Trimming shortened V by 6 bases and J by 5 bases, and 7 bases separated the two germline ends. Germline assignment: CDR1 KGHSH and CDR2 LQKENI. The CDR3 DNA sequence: TGTGCCAGCTCCTCGGGGGAGACCCAGTACTTC. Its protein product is CASSSGETQYF.

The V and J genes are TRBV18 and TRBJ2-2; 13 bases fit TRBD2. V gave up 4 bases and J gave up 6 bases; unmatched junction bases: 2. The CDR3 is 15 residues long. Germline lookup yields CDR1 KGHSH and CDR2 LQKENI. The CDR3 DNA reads TGTGCCAGCTCACAAGGACTAGCGGGAGCCGGGGAGCTGTTTTTT. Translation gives CASSQGLAGAGELFF.

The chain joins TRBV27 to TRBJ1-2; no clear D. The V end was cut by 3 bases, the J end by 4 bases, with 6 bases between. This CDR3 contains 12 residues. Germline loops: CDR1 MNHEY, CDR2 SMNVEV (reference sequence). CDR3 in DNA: TGTGCCAGCAGTTTCCGCGGCTATGGCTACACCTTC. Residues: CASSFRGYGYTF.

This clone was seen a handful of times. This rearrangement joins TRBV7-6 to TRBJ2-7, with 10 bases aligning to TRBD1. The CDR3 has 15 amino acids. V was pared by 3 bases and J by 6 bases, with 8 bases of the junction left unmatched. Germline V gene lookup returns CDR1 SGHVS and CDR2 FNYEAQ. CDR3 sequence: CASSFNRDRGGEQYF. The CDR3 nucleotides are TGTGCCAGCAGCTTCAACCGGGACAGGGGAGGCGAGCAGTACTTC.

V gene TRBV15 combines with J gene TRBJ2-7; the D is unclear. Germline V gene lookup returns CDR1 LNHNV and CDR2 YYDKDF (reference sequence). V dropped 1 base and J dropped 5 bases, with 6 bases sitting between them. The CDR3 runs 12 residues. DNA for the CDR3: TGTGCCACCAGCAGAGCTCGCCACGAGCAGTACTTC. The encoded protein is CATSRARHEQYF.

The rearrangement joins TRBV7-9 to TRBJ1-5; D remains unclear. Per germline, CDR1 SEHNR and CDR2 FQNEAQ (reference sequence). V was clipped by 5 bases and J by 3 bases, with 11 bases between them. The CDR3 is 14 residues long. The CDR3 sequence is CASSVSGSNQPQHF. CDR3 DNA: TGTGCCAGCAGCGTATCAGGATCCAATCAGCCCCAGCATTTT. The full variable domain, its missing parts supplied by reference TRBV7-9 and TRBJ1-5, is DTGVSQNPRHKITKRGQNVTFRCDPISEHNRLYWYRQTLGQGPEFLTYFQNEAQLEKSRLLSDRFSAERPKGSFSTLEIQRTEQGDSAMYLCASSVSGSNQPQHFGDGTRLSIL.

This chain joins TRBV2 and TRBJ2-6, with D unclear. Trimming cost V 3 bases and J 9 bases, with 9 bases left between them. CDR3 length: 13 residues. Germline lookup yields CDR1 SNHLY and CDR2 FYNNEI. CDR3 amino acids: CASSDTYGNVLTF. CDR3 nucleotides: TGTGCCAGCAGTGATACGTATGGCAACGTCCTGACTTTC. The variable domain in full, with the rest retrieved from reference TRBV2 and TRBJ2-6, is EPEVTQTPSHQVTQMGQEVILRCVPISNHLYFYWYRQILGQKVEFLVSFYNNEISEKSEIFDDQFSVERPDGSNFTLKIRSTKLEDSAMYFCASSDTYGNVLTFGAGSRLTVL.

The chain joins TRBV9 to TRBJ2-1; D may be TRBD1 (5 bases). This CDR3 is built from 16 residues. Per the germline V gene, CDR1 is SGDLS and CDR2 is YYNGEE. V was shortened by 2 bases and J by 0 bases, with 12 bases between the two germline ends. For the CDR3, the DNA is TGTGCCAGCAGCGTGGACAAGGAGCACTCCTACAATGAGCAGTTCTTC. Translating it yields CASSVDKEHSYNEQFF.

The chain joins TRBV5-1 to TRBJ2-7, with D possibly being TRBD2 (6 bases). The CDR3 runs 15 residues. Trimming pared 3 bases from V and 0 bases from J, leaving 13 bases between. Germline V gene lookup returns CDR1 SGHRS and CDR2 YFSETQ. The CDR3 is CASSSWGESSYEQYF. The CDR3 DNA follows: TGCGCCAGCAGCTCCTGGGGGGAAAGCTCCTACGAGCAGTACTTC.

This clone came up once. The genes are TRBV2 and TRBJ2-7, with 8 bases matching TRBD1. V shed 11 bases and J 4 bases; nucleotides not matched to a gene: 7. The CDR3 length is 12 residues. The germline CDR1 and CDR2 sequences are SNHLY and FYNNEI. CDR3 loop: CACETGAYEQYF. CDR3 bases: TGTGCCTGCGAGACAGGGGCTTACGAGCAGTACTTC.

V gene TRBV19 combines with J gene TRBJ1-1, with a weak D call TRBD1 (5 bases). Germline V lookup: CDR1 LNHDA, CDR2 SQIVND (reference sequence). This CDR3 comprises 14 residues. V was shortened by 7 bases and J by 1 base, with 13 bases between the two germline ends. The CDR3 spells CASNTGGENTEAFF. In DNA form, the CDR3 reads TGTGCCAGTAACACGGGGGGGGAGAACACTGAAGCTTTCTTT.